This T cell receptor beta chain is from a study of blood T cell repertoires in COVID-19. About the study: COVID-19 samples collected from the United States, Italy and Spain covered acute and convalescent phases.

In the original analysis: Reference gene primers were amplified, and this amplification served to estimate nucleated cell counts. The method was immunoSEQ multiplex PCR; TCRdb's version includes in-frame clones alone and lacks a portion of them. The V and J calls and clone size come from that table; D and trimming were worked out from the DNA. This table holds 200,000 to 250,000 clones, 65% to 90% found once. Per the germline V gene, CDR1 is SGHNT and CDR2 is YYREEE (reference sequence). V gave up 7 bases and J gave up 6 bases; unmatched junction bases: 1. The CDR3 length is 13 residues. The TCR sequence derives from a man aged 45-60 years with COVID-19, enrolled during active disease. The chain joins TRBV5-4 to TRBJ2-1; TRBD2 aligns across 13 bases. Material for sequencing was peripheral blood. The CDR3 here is CASGTSGANEQFF. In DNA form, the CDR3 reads TGTGCCAGCGGGACTAGCGGGGCCAATGAGCAGTTCTTC.